The 19 T cell receptor beta chains in this list originate from one sample, sequenced in a study of tissue T cells after allogeneic stem cell transplantation. The data were produced by immunoSEQ multiplex PCR, yet TCRdb's version contains in-frame clones alone and is incomplete. The sample holds roughly 50,000 clones, 73% seen once. Sequenced material: sorted cells pooled from one or two spleens. Source of these receptors: a pool of C57BL/6 mice in good health.

With regard to this clone: The gene names here belong to mouse. Read coverage stops 1 residue before the CDR3 terminus; the germline J gene supplies the remainder. V and J are TRBV26 and TRBJ1-1; D remains unclear. CDR1 is KGHPV and CDR2 is FQNQEV in the germline V gene (reference sequence). V was clipped by 6 bases and J by 0 bases, with 8 bases between them. The CDR3 contains 13 residues. The DNA read from the CDR3 is TGTGCCAGCAGCGGACGGACAAACACAGAAGTCTTC. Amino acid sequence: CASSGRTNTEVF. The entire CDR3 is CASSGRTNTEVFF.

On this clone: The listed genes are named as in mouse. Read sequence stops 1 residue before the CDR3 end, and the germline J gene provides the missing end. The chain is built from TRBV13-1 and TRBJ1-4; 10 bases align to TRBD1. Trimming removed 2 bases from V and 7 bases from J; junction bases left unmatched: 5. The CDR3 is made up of 15 amino acids. CDR1 and CDR2 from the germline V gene are NSHNY and SYGAGN. CDR3 DNA (partial): TGTGCCAGCAGTGAGACAGGGGGCGGGATCGAAAGATTATTT. Translated, it gives CASSETGGGIERLF. The whole CDR3 protein is CASSETGGGIERLFF.

On this clone itself: The genes are named according to mouse. The read halts 1 residue ahead of the CDR3 end, with the missing end drawn from the germline J gene. V usage is TRBV13-1 and J usage is TRBJ2-5; no clear D gene. The CDR3 is made up of 12 amino acids. Germline loops: CDR1 NSHNY, CDR2 SYGAGN. V was trimmed by 1 base and J by 0 bases, leaving 0 bases between them. CDR3 in amino acids: CASSDNQDTQYF. CDR3 DNA (partial): TGTGCCAGCAGTGATAACCAAGACACCCAGTAC.

A single count supports this clone. The listed genes are named as in mouse. The CDR3 end lies 1 residue beyond the end of the read and is filled in from the germline J gene. The V call is TRBV19, the J call TRBJ2-5; 8 positions agree with TRBD1. The CDR3 is made up of 14 amino acids. CDR1 and CDR2 (germline): FNHDT, SITEND (reference sequence). Losses at the gene ends were 4 bases for V and 2 bases for J; bases not matched to a gene: 3. This CDR3 reads CASSQQGGQDTQYF. The covered CDR3 bases are TGTGCCAGCAGTCAACAGGGGGGCCAAGACACCCAGTAC.

Turning to this clone: The listed genes are named as in mouse. The read ends 1 residue shy of where the CDR3 ends; the end is completed using the germline J gene. The chain uses TRBV26 and TRBJ1-1, with 8 positions matching TRBD1. Germline-derived CDR1 and CDR2 are KGHPV and FQNQEV (reference sequence). The CDR3 spans 12 residues. After removal of 4 bases from V and 7 bases from J, the junction contained 2 bases not matched to a gene. The covered CDR3 bases are TGTGCCAGCAGTCCGACAGGGGAAGAAGTCTTC. Translated, it gives CASSPTGEEVF. The entire CDR3 protein is CASSPTGEEVFF.

As for this clone: Gene names and germline refer to mouse. The DNA ends 1 residue before the CDR3 does, and the rest of the CDR3 is filled in from the germline J gene. The V gene is TRBV15, the J gene TRBJ1-2, with D possibly being TRBD1 (5 bases). The CDR3 loop spans 14 amino acids. Trimming stripped 3 bases from V and 0 bases from J, with 8 bases between. From germline, CDR1 is SGHND and CDR2 FRSKSL. CDR3 residues: CASSLGGANSDYTF. The part of the CDR3 DNA that was read is TGTGCCAGCAGTTTGGGGGGTGCAAACTCCGACTACACC.

A word on this clone: The genes are named according to mouse. The observed sequence ends 1 residue before the CDR3 terminus, with the missing tail filled in from the germline J gene. J is TRBJ1-1 and V is TRBV23; the table's TRBD1 call for D was not verified on the DNA. The CDR3 covers 13 residues. Germline values: CDR1 KGHTA, CDR2 FQNQQP. The part of the CDR3 DNA that was read is TGCTCCAGCAGTCAATCGACCAGGCAGGGAGTCTTC. Its translation is CSSSQSTRQGVF. The CDR3 in its entirety is CSSSQSTRQGVFF.

To note about this clone: Genes and germline are mouse. From the germline J gene comes the end of the CDR3, since the read stops 1 residue before it. The chain has TRBV2 and TRBJ2-1; the D is unclear. Germline V CDR1 and CDR2: LGHNA, YSYQKL. The CDR3 totals 15 residues. Trimming left V 0 bases short and J 0 bases short, with 6 bases between. CDR3 DNA, as far as it was read: TGTGCCAGCAGCCAAGATCCGTATAACTATGCTGAGCAGTTC. The encoded protein is CASSQDPYNYAEQF. The entire CDR3 sequence reads CASSQDPYNYAEQFF.

Note on this clone: Gene names denote mouse genes. The read falls 1 residue short of the CDR3 end, and the missing part is taken from the germline J gene. V usage is TRBV16 and J usage is TRBJ2-5; maybe TRBD1 (5 bases). CDR1 and CDR2 (germline): SGHSA, FRNQAP. V lost 0 bases, J lost 8 bases, and 15 bases lay in between. The length of the CDR3 is 15 residues. This chain's CDR3 is CASSLDRRGGGTQYF. The covered CDR3 bases are TGTGCAAGCAGCTTAGATAGGAGGGGAGGAGGCACCCAGTAC.

Note on this clone: Mouse gene names and germline throughout. The CDR3 end lies 1 residue beyond the end of the read and is filled in from the germline J gene. The V call is TRBV13-2, the J call TRBJ2-5; either TRBD1 or TRBD2 may supply D (5 bases each). The CDR3 contains 16 residues. Trimming removed 0 bases at V and 2 bases at J, with 13 bases between. Germline lookup yields CDR1 NNHNN and CDR2 SYGAGS (reference sequence). The CDR3 loop is CASGDAGRGGQDTQYF. CDR3 bases read: TGTGCCAGCGGTGATGCTGGGAGGGGAGGCCAAGACACCCAGTAC.

This clone was detected once. Gene names follow the mouse nomenclature. The CDR3 end is not reached by the read, which stops 1 residue before it; the germline J gene fills it in. V gene TRBV12-2 combines with J gene TRBJ2-4; D tentatively reads TRBD1 or TRBD2 (5 bases each). The ends were cut back, 1 base at V and 5 bases at J, with 9 bases in the middle. Germline CDR1 SGHLS, CDR2 HYDKME. This CDR3 region has 13 residues. CDR3 bases read: TGTGCCAGCTCTCTAGAGGGGACAAACACCTTGTAC. It translates to CASSLEGTNTLY. The CDR3 reads in full as CASSLEGTNTLYF.

With regard to this clone: The gene names here belong to mouse. Other DNA sequences within the sample encode an identical CDR3. The sequenced CDR3 bases are TGTGCCAGCAGCCCGGGACTGGGTGATGAACAGTAC. Its translation is CASSPGLGDEQY. The CDR3 in its entirety is CASSPGLGDEQYF. This sequence joins TRBV15 and TRBJ2-7; TRBD2 agrees at 9 bases. From the germline J gene comes the end of the CDR3, since the read stops 1 residue before it. Germline V gives CDR1 SGHND, CDR2 FRSKSL. The CDR3 extends over 13 amino acids. The ends lost 6 bases at V and 5 bases at J; junction bases unmatched: 5.

This clone has only a few counts. Gene names and germline refer to mouse. The missing CDR3 end, 1 residue past where the read stops, is filled in from the germline J gene. The chain is built from TRBV3 and TRBJ1-2; 7 bases are shared with TRBD1. The trim removed 5 bases at V and 0 bases at J, leaving 3 bases unmatched. The CDR3 consists of 14 residues. Per germline, CDR1 SNHLY and CDR2 FYNGKV (reference sequence). The sequenced CDR3 bases are TGTGCCAGCAGCGGGGACAGAACAAACTCCGACTACACC. It yields the protein CASSGDRTNSDYT. From start to end, the CDR3 is CASSGDRTNSDYTF.

A note on this clone: The germline and genes are mouse ones. Read coverage stops 1 residue before the CDR3 terminus; the germline J gene supplies the remainder. The chain links TRBV5 to TRBJ2-1, with TRBD2 identical over 7 bases. The ends lost 4 bases at V and 3 bases at J; junction bases unmatched: 6. The CDR3 sequence is 15 residues long. Germline V lookup: CDR1 LGHNA, CDR2 YNLKQL (reference sequence). CDR3 residues: CASSPPTGIYAEQFF. CDR3 bases read: TGTGCCAGCAGCCCACCGACTGGGATCTATGCTGAGCAGTTC.

In the case of this clone: These gene names are mouse names. CDR3 in amino acids: CAWSLLGVTGQLYF. The CDR3 DNA, read in part, is TGTGCCTGGAGTCTTCTGGGGGTCACCGGGCAGCTCTAC. The chain joins TRBV31 to TRBJ2-2, with 7 bases that match TRBD2. The read falls 1 residue short of the CDR3 end, and the missing part is taken from the germline J gene. V lost 0 bases and J lost 4; bases outside the gene matches: 2. CDR3 length: 14 amino acids. The germline gives CDR1 GKSSPN, CDR2 SITVG.

Concerning this clone itself: Mouse germline and gene names are used. The read terminates 1 residue ahead of where the CDR3 ends, so the germline J gene completes it. The chain employs TRBV19 and TRBJ1-4; D unclear. CDR1 and CDR2 (germline): FNHDT, SITEND (reference sequence). The CDR3 runs 14 residues. V was shortened by 0 bases and J by 3 bases, with 6 bases between the two germline ends. The CDR3 sequence is CASSIGAPNERLFF. CDR3 DNA, as far as it was read: TGTGCCAGCAGTATAGGGGCTCCCAACGAAAGATTATTT.

In the case of this clone: Mouse gene names apply. Read sequence stops 1 residue before the CDR3 end, and the germline J gene provides the missing end. The chain uses TRBV5 and TRBJ1-4; weak D call: TRBD1 (6 bases). Germline CDR1 is LGHNA and CDR2 is YNLKQL (reference sequence). V lost 3 bases and J 8 bases, leaving 10 bases between the germline ends. CDR3 length equals 13 residues. CDR3 DNA (partial): TGTGCCAGCAGCCAGGGACACCTTGAAAGATTATTT. Amino acid sequence: CASSQGHLERLF. The entire CDR3 reads CASSQGHLERLFF.

With regard to this clone: Gene and germline names: mouse. The sequence runs out 1 residue before the end of the CDR3; the remainder is reconstructed from the germline J gene. This chain links TRBV21 with TRBJ2-4, with D maybe TRBD2 (5 bases). Being an ORF, TRBV21 has a function that is uncertain. V lost 7 bases to trimming and J lost 0 bases, with 8 bases between them. The CDR3 covers 13 residues. The CDR3 spells CASNLGSQNTLYF. The covered CDR3 bases are TGTGCTAGCAATCTGGGCAGTCAAAACACCTTGTAC.

Concerning this clone: Gene names refer to mouse genes. The missing CDR3 end, 1 residue past where the read stops, is filled in from the germline J gene. This chain links TRBV5 with TRBJ2-1; 8 bases map to TRBD1. The V gene's germline CDR1 is LGHNA and CDR2 YNLKQL (reference sequence). The V segment lost 1 base and the J segment 2 bases; nucleotides outside the gene matches: 1. This CDR3 contains 15 residues. The sequenced CDR3 bases are TGTGCCAGCAGCCAAGCGGACAGGGACTATGCTGAGCAGTTC. Translating it yields CASSQADRDYAEQF. The full CDR3 reads CASSQADRDYAEQFF.